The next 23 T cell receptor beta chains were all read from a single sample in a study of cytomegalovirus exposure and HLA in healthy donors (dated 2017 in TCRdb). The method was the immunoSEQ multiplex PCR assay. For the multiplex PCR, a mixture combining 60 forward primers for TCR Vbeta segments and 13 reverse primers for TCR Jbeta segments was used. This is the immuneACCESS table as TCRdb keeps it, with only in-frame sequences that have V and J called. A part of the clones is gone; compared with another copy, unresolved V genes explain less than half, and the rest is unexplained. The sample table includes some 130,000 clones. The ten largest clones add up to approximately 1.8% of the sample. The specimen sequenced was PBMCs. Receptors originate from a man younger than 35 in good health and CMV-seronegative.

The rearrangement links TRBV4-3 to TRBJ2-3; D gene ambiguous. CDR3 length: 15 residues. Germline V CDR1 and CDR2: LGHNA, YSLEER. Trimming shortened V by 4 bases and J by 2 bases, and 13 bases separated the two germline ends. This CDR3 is CASSLSKKYTDTQYF. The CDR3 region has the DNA TGCGCCAGCAGCCTATCTAAAAAGTACACAGATACGCAGTATTTT.

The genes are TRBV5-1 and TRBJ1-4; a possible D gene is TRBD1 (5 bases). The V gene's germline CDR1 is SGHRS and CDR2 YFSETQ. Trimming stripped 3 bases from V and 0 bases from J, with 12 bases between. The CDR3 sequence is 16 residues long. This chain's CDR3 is CASSSGGIATNEKLFF. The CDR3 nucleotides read TGCGCCAGCAGCTCCGGGGGGATTGCAACTAATGAAAAACTGTTTTTT.

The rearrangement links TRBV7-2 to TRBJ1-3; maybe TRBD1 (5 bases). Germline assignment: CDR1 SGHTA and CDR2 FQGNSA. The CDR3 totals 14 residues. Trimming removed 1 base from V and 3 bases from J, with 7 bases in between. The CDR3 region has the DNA TGTGCCAGCAGCTTAGGGGGCTTTGGAAACACCATATATTTT. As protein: CASSLGGFGNTIYF.

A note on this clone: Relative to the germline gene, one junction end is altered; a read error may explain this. CDR3 protein: CASGDRAGELFF. The CDR3 nucleotides read TGTGCCAGCGGTGACAGGGCCGGGGAGCTGTTTTTT. The chain couples TRBV6-1 to TRBJ2-2; 7 bases line up with TRBD1. CDR1 is MNHNS, CDR2 SASEGT, per germline. The CDR3 loop spans 12 amino acids.

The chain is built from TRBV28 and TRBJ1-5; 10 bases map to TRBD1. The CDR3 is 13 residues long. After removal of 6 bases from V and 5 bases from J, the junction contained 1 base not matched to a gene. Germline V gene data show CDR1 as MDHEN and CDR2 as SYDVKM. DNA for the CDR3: TGTGCCAGCAGGGGACAGGGGCATCAGCCCCAGCATTTT. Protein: CASRGQGHQPQHF.

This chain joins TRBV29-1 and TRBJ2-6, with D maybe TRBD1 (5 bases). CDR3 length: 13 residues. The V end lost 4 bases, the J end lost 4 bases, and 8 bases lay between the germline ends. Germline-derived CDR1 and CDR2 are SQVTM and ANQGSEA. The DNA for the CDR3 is TGCAGCGTTGTGGGGCGCGGGGCCAACGTCCTGACTTTC. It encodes CSVVGRGANVLTF.

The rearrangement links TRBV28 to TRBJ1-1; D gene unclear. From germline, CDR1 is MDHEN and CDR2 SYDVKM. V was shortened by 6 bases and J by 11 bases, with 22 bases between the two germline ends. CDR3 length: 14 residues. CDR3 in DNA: TGTGCCAGCAGCCCCCCGTTCTCCCCACTAGGGGCTTTCTTT. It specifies CASSPPFSPLGAFF.

CDR3 coding DNA: TGTGCCAGCAGTTACTCATCCGGGAGGGATCAGCCCCAGCATTTT. Protein: CASSYSSGRDQPQHF. The chain carries TRBV6-6 and TRBJ1-5; D call uncertain. Germline V gene data show CDR1 as MNHNY and CDR2 as SVGAGI (reference sequence). The V and J ends lost 0 bases and 5 bases respectively, with 11 bases between them. This CDR3 comprises 15 residues.

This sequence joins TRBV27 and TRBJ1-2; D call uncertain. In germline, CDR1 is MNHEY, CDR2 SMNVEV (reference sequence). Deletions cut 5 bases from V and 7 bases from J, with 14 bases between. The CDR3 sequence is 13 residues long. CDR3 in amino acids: CASSKEGGSGYTF. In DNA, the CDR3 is TGTGCCAGCAGTAAAGAGGGCGGGTCTGGCTACACCTTC.

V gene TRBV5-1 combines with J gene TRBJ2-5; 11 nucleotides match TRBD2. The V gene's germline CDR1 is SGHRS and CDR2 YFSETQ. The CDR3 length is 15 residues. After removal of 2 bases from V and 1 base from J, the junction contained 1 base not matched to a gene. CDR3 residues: CASSFSGRVQETQYF. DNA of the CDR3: TGCGCCAGCAGCTTTAGCGGGAGGGTCCAAGAGACCCAGTACTTC. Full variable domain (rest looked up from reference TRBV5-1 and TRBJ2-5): KAGVTQTPRYLIKTRGQQVTLSCSPISGHRSVSWYQQTPGQGLQFLFEYFSETQRNKGNFPGRFSGRQFSNSRSEMNVSTLELGDSALYLCASSFSGRVQETQYFGPGTRLLVL.

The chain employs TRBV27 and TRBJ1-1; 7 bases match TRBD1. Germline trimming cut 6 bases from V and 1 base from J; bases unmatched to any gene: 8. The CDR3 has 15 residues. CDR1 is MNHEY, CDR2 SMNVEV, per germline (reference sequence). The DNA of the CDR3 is TGTGCCAGCAGACTTTACGGGACAGCGAACACTGAAGCTTTCTTT. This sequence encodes CASRLYGTANTEAFF.

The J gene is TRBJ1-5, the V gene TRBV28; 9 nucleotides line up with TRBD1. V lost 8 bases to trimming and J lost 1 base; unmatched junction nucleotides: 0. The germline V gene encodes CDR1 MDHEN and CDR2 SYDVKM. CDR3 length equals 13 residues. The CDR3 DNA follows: TGTGCCAGCGGGACAGGGAGCAATCAGCCCCAGCATTTT. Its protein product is CASGTGSNQPQHF. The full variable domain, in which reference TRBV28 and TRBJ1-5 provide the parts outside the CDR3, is DVKVTQSSRYLVKRTGEKVFLECVQDMDHENMFWYRQDPGLGLRLIYFSYDVKMKEKGDIPEGYSVSREKKERFSLILESASTNQTSMYLCASGTGSNQPQHFGDGTRLSIL.

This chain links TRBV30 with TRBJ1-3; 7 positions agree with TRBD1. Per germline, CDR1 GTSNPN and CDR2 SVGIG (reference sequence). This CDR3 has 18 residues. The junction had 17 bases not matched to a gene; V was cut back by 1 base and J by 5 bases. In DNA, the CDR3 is TGTGCCTGGAGTGGATTGACAGGGCTAGTGTCCCGCCGAAACACCATATATTTT. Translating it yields CAWSGLTGLVSRRNTIYF.

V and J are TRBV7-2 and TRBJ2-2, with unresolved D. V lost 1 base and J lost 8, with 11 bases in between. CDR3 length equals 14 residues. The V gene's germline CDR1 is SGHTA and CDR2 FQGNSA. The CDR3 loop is CASSLVATSGELFF. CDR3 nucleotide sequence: TGTGCCAGCAGCTTAGTCGCGACTTCTGGGGAGCTGTTTTTT.

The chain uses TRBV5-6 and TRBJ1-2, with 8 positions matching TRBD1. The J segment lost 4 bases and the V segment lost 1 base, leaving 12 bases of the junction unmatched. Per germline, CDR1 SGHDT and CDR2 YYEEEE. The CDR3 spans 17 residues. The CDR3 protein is CASSLHLGTGEFYGYTF. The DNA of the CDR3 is TGTGCCAGCAGCTTGCACCTTGGGACAGGCGAATTCTATGGCTACACCTTC.

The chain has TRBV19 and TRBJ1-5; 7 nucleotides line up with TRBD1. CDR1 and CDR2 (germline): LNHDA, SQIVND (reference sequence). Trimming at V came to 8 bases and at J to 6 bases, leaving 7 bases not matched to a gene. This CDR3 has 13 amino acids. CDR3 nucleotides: TGTGCCAGTCAAGACAGGGCGTTTCAGCCCCAGCATTTT. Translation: CASQDRAFQPQHF.

The CDR3 spells CAIHRVLYGYTF. In DNA, the CDR3 is TGTGCCATACACAGGGTTCTCTATGGCTACACCTTC. V usage is TRBV28 and J usage is TRBJ1-2; tentatively, D is TRBD1 (6 bases). The germline V gene has CDR1 MDHEN and CDR2 SYDVKM. This CDR3 region has 12 residues. Deletions cut 10 bases from V and 4 bases from J, with 13 bases between.

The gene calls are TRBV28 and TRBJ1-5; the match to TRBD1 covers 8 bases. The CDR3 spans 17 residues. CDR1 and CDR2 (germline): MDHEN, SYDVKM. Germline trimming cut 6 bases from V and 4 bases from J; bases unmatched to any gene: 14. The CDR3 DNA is TGTGCCAGCAGCAAAGAGGCGGGACAGGCGACAAATCAGCCCCAGCATTTT. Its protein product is CASSKEAGQATNQPQHF.

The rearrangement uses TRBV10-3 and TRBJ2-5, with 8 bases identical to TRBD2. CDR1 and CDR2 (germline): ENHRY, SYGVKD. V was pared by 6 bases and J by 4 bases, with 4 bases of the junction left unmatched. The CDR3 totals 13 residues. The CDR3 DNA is TGTGCCATCAGATTAAGCGGGGGAGAGACCCAGTACTTC. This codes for CAIRLSGGETQYF.

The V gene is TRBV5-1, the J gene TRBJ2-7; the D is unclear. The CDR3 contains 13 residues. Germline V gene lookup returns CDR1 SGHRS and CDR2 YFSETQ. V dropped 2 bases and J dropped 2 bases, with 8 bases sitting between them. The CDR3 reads CASSLDWAYEQYF. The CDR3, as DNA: TGCGCCAGCAGCTTAGACTGGGCCTACGAGCAGTACTTC.

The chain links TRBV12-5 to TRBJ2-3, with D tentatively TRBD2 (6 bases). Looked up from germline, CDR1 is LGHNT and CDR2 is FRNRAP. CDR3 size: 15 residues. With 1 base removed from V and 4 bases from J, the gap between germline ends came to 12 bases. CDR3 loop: CASGLDGVAADTQYF. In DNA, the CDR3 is TGTGCTAGTGGTTTGGATGGGGTAGCGGCAGATACGCAGTATTTT.

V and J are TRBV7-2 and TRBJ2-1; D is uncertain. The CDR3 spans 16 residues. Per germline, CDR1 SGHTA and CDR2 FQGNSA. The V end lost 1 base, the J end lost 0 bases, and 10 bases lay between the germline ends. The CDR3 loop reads CASSLDRFSSYNEQFF. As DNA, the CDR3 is TGTGCCAGCAGCTTAGACCGTTTTAGCTCCTACAATGAGCAGTTCTTC.

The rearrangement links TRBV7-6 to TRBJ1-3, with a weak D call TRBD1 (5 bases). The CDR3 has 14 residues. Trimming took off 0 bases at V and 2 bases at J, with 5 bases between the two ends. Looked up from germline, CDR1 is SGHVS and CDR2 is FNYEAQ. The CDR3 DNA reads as TGTGCCAGCAGCTTAGCAGGGGCTGGAAACACCATATATTTT. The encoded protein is CASSLAGAGNTIYF.